One and the same sample provided the 3 T cell receptor beta chains below, sequenced in a study of early T cells in non-severe SARS-CoV-2 infection. TCRdb used MiXCR to reprocess the 5' RACE reads, holding one entry per CDR3 protein. The sample holds tens of thousands of distinct CDR3 sequences, 9.5% to 15% seen once. Input material: whole blood. Source of these receptors: an adult who was a healthcare worker with PCR-confirmed SARS-CoV-2 infection or an uninfected control (not recorded which).

This clonotype was found a few times. This chain links TRBV6-5 with TRBJ2-3, with 9 positions matching TRBD2. CDR3 length: 16 amino acids. Germline CDR1 is MNHEY and CDR2 is SVGAGI. J was trimmed by 1 base and V by 2 bases; bases with no gene match: 4. The CDR3 is CASSYPAGGRTDTQYF. The CDR3 DNA follows: TGTGCCAGCAGTTACCCAGCGGGGGGCCGCACAGATACGCAGTATTTT.

This clonotype was counted a few times. The CDR3 reads CASSSRTGPYTEAFF. DNA for the CDR3: TGTGCCAGCAGCTCCCGGACAGGGCCGTACACTGAAGCTTTCTTT. The rearrangement joins TRBV7-2 to TRBJ1-1; 8 bases are a match to TRBD1. This CDR3 region has 15 residues. V dropped 4 bases and J dropped 3; count of bases not matched to a gene: 7. Germline CDR1 and CDR2: SGHTA and FQGNSA. Full variable domain (missing parts from reference TRBV7-2 and TRBJ1-1): GAGVSQSPSNKVTEKGKDVELRCDPISGHTALYWYRQSLGQGLEFLIYFQGNSAPDKSGLPSDRFSAERTGGSVSTLTIQRTQQEDSAVYLCASSSRTGPYTEAFFGQGTRLTVV.

In its sample, this clonotype was seen many times. The rearrangement links TRBV5-1 to TRBJ1-5; TRBD1 is a possible D gene (5 bases). The ends were cut back, 4 bases at V and 8 bases at J, with 10 bases in the middle. Germline V lookup: CDR1 SGHRS, CDR2 YFSETQ. This CDR3 is built from 12 residues. Here the CDR3 reads CASSPEGEPQHF. CDR3 coding DNA: TGCGCCAGCAGCCCGGAAGGGGAGCCCCAGCATTTT.